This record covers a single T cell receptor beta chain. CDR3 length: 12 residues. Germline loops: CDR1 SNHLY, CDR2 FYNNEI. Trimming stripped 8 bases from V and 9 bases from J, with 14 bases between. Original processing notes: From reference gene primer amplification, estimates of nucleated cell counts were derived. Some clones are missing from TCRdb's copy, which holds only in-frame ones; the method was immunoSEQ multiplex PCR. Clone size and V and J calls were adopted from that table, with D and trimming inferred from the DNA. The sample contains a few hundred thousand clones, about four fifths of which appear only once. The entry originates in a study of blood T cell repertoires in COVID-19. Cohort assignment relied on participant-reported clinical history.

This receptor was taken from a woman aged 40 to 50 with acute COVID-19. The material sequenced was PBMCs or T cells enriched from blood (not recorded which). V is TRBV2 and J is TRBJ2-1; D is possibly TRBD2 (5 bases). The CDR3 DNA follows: TGTGCCAGCGACGGGAAAAACTTTGAGCAGTTCTTC. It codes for CASDGKNFEQFF.